This T cell receptor (beta chain) was retrieved from a study of shared clonotypes between healthy human individuals (dated by TCRdb to the early 2020s). Turning to the overall study: Three men and a couple of women, aged 18 to 49 years, made up the cohort. Blood TCR repertoires of roughly five healthy adults were deeply sequenced to estimate repertoire size and the extent of clonotype sharing between individuals. Leukapheresis yielded between about 0.94 and 10 billion PBMCs per donor. To increase sequencing depth and limit assay-specific biases, TCR repertoire library preparation and sequencing were carried out by different laboratories using diverse techniques. Per donor, three plates each were used for CD4 naive and CD4 memory, two for CD8 naive, and one for CD8 memory. What the study reported, not specific to this receptor: Larger estimated clonotype richness was generally found for naive subsets than for memory subsets. Clonotypes shared by all four sorted-subset donors showed higher generation probabilities than non-shared clonotypes. Incomplete sequencing was indicated by rarefaction of sorted-subset datasets, despite the large sequencing depth. Sampling was limited to blood, and TCR repertoires in tissue likely differ from TCR repertoires in blood. When a handful of donors were compared, the shared fraction of clonotypes was 5% to 6.5% for naive CD4, around 3.5% for naive CD8, more than 2% for memory CD4, and 0.35% to 0.4% for memory CD8. Pairwise subsampling led to the expectation that sequencing depth would affect the degree of clonotype sharing among donors. The small number of donors limited the genetic and exposure-history diversity represented.

CDR1 and CDR2, looked up from the germline V gene, are SGHDT and YYEEEE. From the cysteine through the phenylalanine, the CDR3 covers 14 amino acids. The kept DNA is CDR3 alone, 42 bases in frame from the first base. At the junction V is shortened by 2 bases and J by 3 bases; bases outside the gene matches: 5. Using the deep immunoSEQ assay, multiplex PCR amplified TCR CDR3 regions from genomic DNA. Extracted genomic DNA from each cell subset was distributed evenly across all wells of several immunoSEQ 96-well plates, and each plate was treated as a replicate. For sorted subsets, about 0.2 ug genomic DNA, equal to about 30,000 T cell genomes, was loaded into each replicate PCR. Purified libraries were quantified with a Qubit 3.0 fluorometer, sized on a Bioanalyzer 2100, and re-quantified with the KAPA Library Quantification kit. Every immunoSEQ 96-well plate was sequenced on a separate single-read 150-cycle Illumina NextSeq 550 flow cell. In the authors' own workflow: Because only junctional sequences without quality scores were contained in the immunoSEQ output, filtering matching that applied to full-length reads could not be performed. Sequences were annotated with PyIR, a Python wrapper for IgBLAST v1.9, and V/J genes and CDR3 were assigned using IMGT germline references. Reads were removed for weak V/J assignments (E-value above 1e-6), missing CDR3, stop codons, out-of-frame junctions, or ambiguous translated residues. V3J clonotypes were defined as sequences sharing the same inferred V gene, J gene, and CDR3 amino acid sequence. The percentage overlap between two repertoires was calculated by dividing the number of shared unique clonotypes by the size of the smaller repertoire. Repertoire richness was assessed with RTK rarefaction, the Chao1 estimator, and Recon v2.1 estimates of unobserved clonotypes. For all TCRbeta clonotypes obtained by the gDNA method from a handful of donors, generation probabilities were computed with OLGA. TCRdb limited this immuneACCESS table to in-frame rearrangements with V and J called. A share of clones is missing; checked studies link under half to unresolved V genes, and the rest is unexplained. V and J calls and clone size follow that table, whereas D and trimming were derived from the DNA. The sample contains 1.6 million or so clones, 98% of them found a single time. Around 0.33% of the sample belongs to the ten largest clones.

A word on this clone: Its antigen is not yet known. No much larger clonotype is one base removed from it; base qualities were not supplied.

The donors were healthy, HIV-negative adults with no recently reported acute infections or vaccinations. All donors were Caucasian adults living in Nashville, Tennessee, USA. Magnetic negative selection was used to enrich CD4+ T cells, after which naive cells were positively selected on CD45RA and the negative fraction became the memory subset. Blood was collected by leukapheresis, and PBMCs were isolated by Ficoll-Histopaque density gradient centrifugation and then cryopreserved in liquid nitrogen vapor phase. Analytical flow cytometry was used to check the purity and quantity of each magnetically sorted T cell population. Each sorted fraction had its genomic DNA isolated and then quantified by UV absorbance on a Nanodrop 2000c.

The chain was built from TRBV5-6 and TRBJ2-7, and TRBD1 matches 7 of the central bases. Sequenced sample: naive CD4+ T cells sorted from blood. In light of the paper, this sample's cell subset or site label describes: CD45RA+ positively selected. This TCR was recovered from a young man in good health. The DNA reads as follows: TGTGCCAGCAGCTTTTATGACAGGGTCTACGAGCAGTACTTC. Its translation reads: CASSFYDRVYEQYF. Where the CDR3 stops, the reference TRBV5-6 and TRBJ2-7 genes take over; the full variable domain is DAGVTQSPTHLIKTRGQQVTLRCSPKSGHDTVSWYQQALGQGPQFIFQYYEEEERQRGNFPDRFSGHQFPNYSSELNVNALLLGDSALYLCASSFYDRVYEQYFGPGTRLTVT.